This TCR beta chain was found in a study of cytotoxic CD8 clonotypes in ibrutinib-treated CLL. This clone was observed a handful of times. Generated by immunoSEQ multiplex PCR, the TCRdb table keeps only in-frame clones and is missing some. The sample includes 100,000 or so clones, about 58% seen only once; the top ten take approximately 35%. The CDR3 runs to 15 residues. Germline CDR1 and CDR2: GTSNPN and SVGIG (reference sequence). Trimming took 2 bases from V and 4 from J; bases not matched to a gene: 7. This TCR was sampled from a human donor with chronic lymphocytic leukemia. The V call is TRBV30, the J call TRBJ1-4; TRBD1 agrees at 7 bases. This sample comprised PBMCs, obtained after 24 months of ibrutinib treatment. The CDR3 DNA follows: TGTGCCTGGAGTAAAAACAGGGGATTTAATGAAAAACTGTTTTTT. It encodes CAWSKNRGFNEKLFF.